Listed here are 19 T cell receptor beta chains from one sample, sequenced in a study of blood T cell repertoires in COVID-19. Measured with immunoSEQ multiplex PCR; TCRdb has only the in-frame clones, and not every one. The sample has under 400,000 clones, about 91% seen once. The specimen was peripheral blood. All receptors come from a woman younger than 45 with COVID-19, enrolled during active disease.

The chain joins TRBV28 to TRBJ1-2; the match to TRBD1 covers 9 bases. Trimming at V came to 3 bases and at J to 2 bases, leaving 7 bases not matched to a gene. The CDR3 is 16 residues long. Germline CDR1 MDHEN, CDR2 SYDVKM. CDR3 region: CASSFFGTGWNYGYTF. The CDR3 DNA sequence: TGTGCCAGCAGTTTCTTCGGGACAGGGTGGAACTATGGCTACACCTTC.

The rearrangement uses TRBV12-3 or TRBV12-4 and TRBJ1-2; D remains unclear. V lost 6 bases, J lost 3 bases, and 11 bases lay in between. This CDR3 has 13 amino acids. The CDR3 reads CASSLRYHYGYTF. The DNA of the CDR3 is TGTGCCAGCAGCCTAAGATACCACTATGGCTACACCTTC.

The chain employs TRBV6-2 or TRBV6-3 and TRBJ2-2, with 7 bases fitting TRBD1. Losses at the gene ends were 3 bases for V and 0 bases for J; bases not matched to a gene: 1. Per the germline V gene, CDR1 is MNHEY and CDR2 is SVGEGT. The CDR3 extends over 15 amino acids. The CDR3 loop reads CASSYRGPNTGELFF. The CDR3 DNA is TGTGCCAGCAGTTATAGGGGGCCGAACACCGGGGAGCTGTTTTTT.

J is TRBJ1-2 and V is TRBV6-1; weak D call: TRBD1 (5 bases). The germline V gene encodes CDR1 MNHNS and CDR2 SASEGT. The V end lost 2 bases, the J end lost 2 bases, and 12 bases lay between the germline ends. This CDR3 is built from 15 residues. In DNA form, the CDR3 reads TGTGCCAGCAGTGAAACCGGGGGAGGAAACTATGGCTACACCTTC. Encoded protein: CASSETGGGNYGYTF.

The rearrangement uses TRBV29-1 and TRBJ1-2; a possible D gene is TRBD1 (5 bases). The V end was cut by 7 bases, the J end by 4 bases, with 13 bases between. Germline-derived CDR1 and CDR2 are SQVTM and ANQGSEA. The CDR3 extends over 12 amino acids. The CDR3 DNA is TGCAGCGCCGAAACGCAGGGCTATGGCTACACCTTC. Its translation: CSAETQGYGYTF.

A word on this clone: The sample has other DNA sequences that encode this CDR3 too. The V call is TRBV7-9, the J call TRBJ2-1, with D tentatively TRBD2 (6 bases). With 5 bases removed from V and 4 bases from J, the gap between germline ends came to 9 bases. CDR3 length equals 13 residues. Germline V gives CDR1 SEHNR, CDR2 FQNEAQ (reference sequence). The CDR3 coding sequence is TGTGCCAGCAGCCCGGGGACTTACAATGAGCAGTTCTTC. It translates to CASSPGTYNEQFF.

This chain uses TRBV5-1 with TRBJ2-1, with 7 bases aligning to TRBD2. Per the germline V gene, CDR1 is SGHRS and CDR2 is YFSETQ. This CDR3 comprises 16 residues. V lost 2 bases and J lost 9; bases outside the gene matches: 14. The chain's CDR3 is CASSLGGPGGKGEQFF. CDR3 DNA: TGCGCCAGCAGCTTAGGAGGGCCGGGGGGTAAAGGTGAGCAGTTCTTC.

The chain links TRBV5-1 to TRBJ1-1; D perhaps matches TRBD1 (5 bases). CDR1 is SGHRS, CDR2 YFSETQ, per germline. The CDR3 sequence is 15 residues long. V was cut by 4 bases and J by 3 bases, with 16 bases left in between. The CDR3 is CASSPSYVGDTEAFF. The DNA for the CDR3 is TGCGCCAGCAGCCCGTCATATGTAGGGGACACTGAAGCTTTCTTT.

The chain employs TRBV7-9 and TRBJ2-5, with 14 bases aligning to TRBD2. This CDR3 spans 16 amino acids. J lost 5 bases, V lost 1 base, and 3 bases had no gene match. The germline CDR1 and CDR2 sequences are SEHNR and FQNEAQ (reference sequence). CDR3 DNA: TGTGCCAGCAGCTTAGGACTAGCGGGGGGGCTGGAGACCCAGTACTTC. Amino acid sequence: CASSLGLAGGLETQYF.

J is TRBJ2-3 and V is TRBV2; D not certain. Trimming removed 3 bases at V and 3 bases at J, with 7 bases between. The V gene's germline CDR1 is SNHLY and CDR2 FYNNEI. This CDR3 has 13 residues. In DNA form, the CDR3 reads TGTGCCAGCAGTGAGAGACATACAGATACGCAGTATTTT. It specifies CASSERHTDTQYF. Full variable domain (rest looked up from reference TRBV2 and TRBJ2-3): EPEVTQTPSHQVTQMGQEVILRCVPISNHLYFYWYRQILGQKVEFLVSFYNNEISEKSEIFDDQFSVERPDGSNFTLKIRSTKLEDSAMYFCASSERHTDTQYFGPGTRLTVL.

The CDR3 loop is CASSLGQGSPNNEQFF. The CDR3 bases are TGTGCCAGCAGCTTGGGGCAGGGTAGCCCAAACAATGAGCAGTTCTTC. The chain joins TRBV5-5 to TRBJ2-1; D is perhaps TRBD1 (5 bases). The length of the CDR3 is 16 residues. The ends were cut back, 0 bases at V and 5 bases at J, with 15 bases in the middle. CDR1 and CDR2 (germline): SGHKS, YYEKEE (reference sequence). The whole variable domain, filled in from reference TRBV5-5 and TRBJ2-1, reads DAGVTQSPTHLIKTRGQQVTLRCSPISGHKSVSWYQQVLGQGPQFIFQYYEKEERGRGNFPDRFSARQFPNYSSELNVNALLLGDSALYLCASSLGQGSPNNEQFFGPGTRLTVL.

J is TRBJ2-3 and V is TRBV5-8, with 8 bases aligning to TRBD1. Germline assignment: CDR1 SGHTS and CDR2 YDEGEE. The CDR3 has 15 amino acids. V lost 0 bases and J lost 3; bases outside the gene matches: 3. In DNA, the CDR3 is TGTGCCAGCAGCTTGGTGCACAGGGGGACAGATACGCAGTATTTT. This gives the protein CASSLVHRGTDTQYF.

This sequence joins TRBV11-3 and TRBJ2-3, with 7 bases matching TRBD2. CDR3 length: 16 residues. V lost 7 bases, J lost 0 bases, and 10 bases stayed unmatched. The V gene's germline CDR1 is SGHNT and CDR2 YENEEA. The CDR3 reads CASTSYGGGSTDTQYF. CDR3 coding DNA: TGTGCCAGCACCTCCTATGGGGGAGGGAGCACAGATACGCAGTATTTT.

The chain carries TRBV18 and TRBJ1-1; tentatively, D is TRBD1 (5 bases). Germline V gene sequence: CDR1 KGHSH, CDR2 LQKENI. The CDR3 spans 16 residues. Trimming stripped 1 base from V and 5 bases from J, with 17 bases between. The CDR3 nucleotides read TGTGCCAGCTCACCACTTGGGGCGGAGGGGTCGACTGAAGCTTTCTTT. This gives the protein CASSPLGAEGSTEAFF.

V gene TRBV6-5 combines with J gene TRBJ2-2; the D is unclear. The CDR3 spans 13 residues. Germline values: CDR1 MNHEY, CDR2 SVGAGI. V lost 5 bases and J lost 6, with 10 bases in between. Here the CDR3 reads CASSPNTAGELFF. The CDR3 nucleotides read TGTGCCAGCAGTCCTAATACGGCCGGGGAGCTGTTTTTT.

The rearrangement links TRBV5-6 to TRBJ2-5; the D gene is possibly TRBD1 (5 bases). CDR1 and CDR2 from the germline V gene are SGHDT and YYEEEE. This CDR3 has 15 residues. Trimming pared 0 bases from V and 4 bases from J, leaving 13 bases between. The CDR3 bases are TGTGCCAGCAGCTTGGGGGGCAGGTTCTCAGAGACCCAGTACTTC. Its translation: CASSLGGRFSETQYF.

V and J are TRBV7-2 and TRBJ2-1; the match to TRBD1 covers 7 bases. Germline V gene lookup returns CDR1 SGHTA and CDR2 FQGNSA. V lost 5 bases, J lost 3 bases, and 10 bases stayed unmatched. The CDR3 has 16 residues. The CDR3 sequence: CASSMSGAGGYNEQFF. In DNA, the CDR3 is TGTGCCAGCAGCATGAGTGGGGCAGGGGGCTACAATGAGCAGTTCTTC.

This chain connects TRBV3-1 (or the pseudogene TRBV3-2) to TRBJ2-1; D may be TRBD1 (6 bases). This CDR3 is built from 15 residues. Germline V lookup: CDR1 LGHDT, CDR2 YNNKEL (reference sequence). V was pared by 1 base and J by 6 bases, with 13 bases between. In nucleotides, the CDR3 is TGTGCCAGCAGCCAAGCACACAGGGTTAGCAATGAGCAGTTCTTC. Translation: CASSQAHRVSNEQFF.

The chain is built from TRBV3-1 (or the pseudogene TRBV3-2) and TRBJ2-5; 8 bases are shared with TRBD1. After removal of 4 bases from V and 5 bases from J, the junction contained 0 bases not matched to a gene. The CDR3 totals 12 residues. From germline, CDR1 is LGHDT and CDR2 YNNKEL (reference sequence). CDR3 nucleotides: TGTGCCAGCAGCCGACAGGGGGAGACCCAGTACTTC. It yields the protein CASSRQGETQYF.